A selection of T cell receptor beta chains follows, all from one sample in a study of identifying expanded T cells in peripheral blood. Repertoires were generated with immunoSEQ multiplex PCR, while TCRdb's copy carries only in-frame clones and drops some. The table includes 50,000 to 75,000 clones, over 75% detected once. What was sequenced was blood. The receptor source for this set is a person aged 18 to 70 in good health. Each CDR3 is given with its conserved first and last residue. A D gene is named only where the DNA matches it firmly. The size of a clone is reported for some rows only, either as once, few or many, or as a class for expanded clones.

D	V	J	size	CDR3	DNA
.	TRBV10-3	TRBJ1-6	.	CAISGSNSPLHF	TGTGCCATCAGTGGGAGTAATTCACCCCTCCACTTT
TRBD2	TRBV4-2	TRBJ2-2	.	CASSPQGGTSGTGELFF	TGTGCCAGCAGCCCCCAGGGGGGGACTAGCGGCACCGGGGAGCTGTTTTTT
.	TRBV28	TRBJ2-7	.	CASRLMRDYEQYF	TGTGCCAGCAGACTCATGAGGGATTACGAGCAGTACTTC
.	TRBV27	TRBJ2-1	.	CASSPLRGSSYNEQFF	TGTGCCAGCAGTCCCCTGAGAGGGAGCTCCTACAATGAGCAGTTCTTC
.	TRBV6-4	TRBJ2-6	few	CASSDGGANVLTF	TGTGCCAGCAGTGACGGGGGGGCCAACGTCCTGACTTTC
.	TRBV6-5	TRBJ2-5	.	CASSFRQSQYETQYF	TGTGCCAGCAGCTTCAGACAGAGTCAGTATGAGACCCAGTACTTC
TRBD1	TRBV4-2	TRBJ2-7	.	CASSRNDRGDEQYF	TGTGCCAGCAGCCGGAATGACAGGGGGGACGAGCAGTACTTC
.	TRBV7-2	TRBJ2-7	.	CASSLGTYEQYF	TGTGCCAGCAGCTTAGGAACCTACGAGCAGTACTTC
TRBD2	TRBV5-1	TRBJ2-3	.	CASRSSGTSTDTQYF	TGCGCCAGCAGATCTAGCGGAACTAGCACAGATACGCAGTATTTT
TRBD1	TRBV6-5	TRBJ1-2	once	CASFTGDRANYGYTF	TGTGCCAGCTTCACTGGCGACAGGGCTAACTATGGCTACACCTTC
TRBD1	TRBV9	TRBJ1-4	.	CASSVAGTGQEKLFF	TGTGCCAGCAGCGTAGCCGGGACAGGGCAAGAAAAACTGTTTTTT
TRBD1	TRBV30	TRBJ2-1	once	CAWRALGTDHNEQFF	TGTGCCTGGAGGGCCCTTGGGACAGATCACAATGAGCAGTTCTTC
.	TRBV28	TRBJ2-3	.	CASSSPRSTDTQYF	TGTGCCAGCAGCTCCCCGAGGAGCACAGATACGCAGTATTTT
.	TRBV28	TRBJ2-6	.	CASSLGGLSGANVLTF	TGTGCCAGCAGTCTGGGCGGTCTCTCTGGGGCCAACGTCCTGACTTTC
TRBD2	TRBV5-1	TRBJ2-7	once	CASSRLRFDGRDGYEQYF	TGCGCCAGCAGCCGACTGAGGTTTGACGGGAGGGATGGATACGAGCAGTACTTC
.	TRBV7-8	TRBJ2-5	.	CASSPPVGVQETQYF	TGTGCCAGCAGCCCTCCCGTAGGTGTGCAAGAGACCCAGTACTTC
TRBD1	TRBV2	TRBJ2-7	.	CASSVETGGDEQYF	TGTGCCAGCAGTGTTGAGACAGGGGGCGACGAGCAGTACTTC
.	TRBV19	TRBJ2-6	.	CASIPTSSGANVLTF	TGTGCCAGTATTCCGACTAGTTCTGGGGCCAACGTCCTGACTTTC
TRBD1	TRBV5-1	TRBJ2-2	.	CASSLEAWDRDYYSNTGELFF	TGCGCCAGCAGCTTGGAAGCATGGGACAGGGACTATTACTCGAACACCGGGGAGCTGTTTTTT
.	TRBV6-1	TRBJ2-1	.	CASSEAPGDYNEQFF	TGTGCCAGCAGTGAAGCCCCGGGGGACTACAATGAGCAGTTCTTC
.	TRBV7-3	TRBJ2-5	.	CASSLGSVGQETQYF	TGTGCCAGCAGCTTAGGGAGTGTGGGACAAGAGACCCAGTACTTC
TRBD1	TRBV29-1	TRBJ2-4	once	CSVGQGSAKNIQYF	TGCAGCGTAGGACAGGGCTCCGCCAAAAACATTCAGTACTTC